These 12 T cell receptor beta chains came from one sample sequenced in a study of blood T cell repertoires in COVID-19. The table came from immunoSEQ multiplex PCR; TCRdb's copy has only in-frame clones and leaves some out. This sample has 270,000 or so clones, with approximately 90% found just once. Sequencing input: peripheral blood. The receptor source for this set is a man aged 40-49 years with acute or convalescent COVID-19.

The chain recombines TRBV3-1 (or the pseudogene TRBV3-2) with TRBJ1-4; D unresolved. Trimming removed 3 bases at V and 4 bases at J, with 12 bases between. The CDR3 has 15 residues. Germline CDR1 and CDR2: LGHDT and YNNKEL (reference sequence). CDR3 DNA: TGTGCCAGCAGCCAGAGTATTGGTTTTAATGAAAAACTGTTTTTT. Residues: CASSQSIGFNEKLFF.

With respect to this clone: This sample includes further DNA sequences coding for the same CDR3. The rearrangement links TRBV18 to TRBJ1-1; TRBD1 aligns across 7 bases. Germline lookup yields CDR1 KGHSH and CDR2 LQKENI. V shed 3 bases and J 1 base; nucleotides not matched to a gene: 2. There are 14 residues in the CDR3. This CDR3 reads CASSPQGGNTEAFF. The CDR3 nucleotides are TGTGCCAGCTCACCCCAGGGGGGGAACACTGAAGCTTTCTTT. The full variable domain, with the rest looked up from reference TRBV18 and TRBJ1-1, is NAGVMQNPRHLVRRRGQEARLRCSPMKGHSHVYWYRQLPEEGLKFMVYLQKENIIDESGMPKERFSAEFPKEGPSILRIQQVVRGDSAAYFCASSPQGGNTEAFFGQGTRLTVV.

This chain uses TRBV30 with TRBJ1-2; D not certain. Trimming pared 4 bases from V and 5 bases from J, leaving 8 bases between. There are 11 residues in the CDR3. CDR1 and CDR2 from the germline V gene are GTSNPN and SVGIG (reference sequence). CDR3 residues: CAWNQAYGYTF. In DNA, the CDR3 is TGTGCCTGGAATCAGGCGTATGGCTACACCTTC.

In regard to this clone: The junction does not match germline at one end; this may be a read error. This chain uses TRBV27 with TRBJ1-3; D is ambiguous. The CDR3 runs to 10 residues. CDR1 and CDR2 (germline): MNHEY, SMNVEV (reference sequence). Here the CDR3 DNA reads TGTGCCAGCACCCTCCACGTCAGTAATTTT. This translates into CASTLHVSNF.

The gene calls are TRBV2 and TRBJ1-1; 7 positions match TRBD1. The V segment lost 8 bases and the J segment 11 bases; nucleotides outside the gene matches: 14. This CDR3 has 13 residues. The germline gives CDR1 SNHLY, CDR2 FYNNEI. The CDR3 bases are TGTGCCAGCTATCAGGGGGACGGAGGAGGGGCTTTCTTT. Its protein product is CASYQGDGGGAFF. Full variable domain (outside the CDR3, taken from reference TRBV2 and TRBJ1-1): EPEVTQTPSHQVTQMGQEVILRCVPISNHLYFYWYRQILGQKVEFLVSFYNNEISEKSEIFDDQFSVERPDGSNFTLKIRSTKLEDSAMYFCASYQGDGGGAFFGQGTRLTVV.

The CDR3 nucleotides read TGTGCCAGCAGCTTGGGTCTAGCCCCAGAGACCCAGTACTTC. It yields the protein CASSLGLAPETQYF. The chain links TRBV5-8 to TRBJ2-5, with a weak D call TRBD2 (5 bases). Germline assignment: CDR1 SGHTS and CDR2 YDEGEE. V was clipped by 0 bases and J by 4 bases, with 10 bases between them. The CDR3 is 14 residues long.

This clone was recorded only once. This CDR3 reads CASSSHRSSYNSPLHF. For the CDR3, the DNA is TGTGCCAGCAGTTCCCACAGGAGCTCCTATAATTCACCCCTCCACTTT. The V call is TRBV6-6, the J call TRBJ1-6; D possibly corresponds to TRBD1 (5 bases). Trimming removed 4 bases from V and 0 bases from J, with 10 bases in between. This CDR3 is built from 16 residues. Per the germline V gene, CDR1 is MNHNY and CDR2 is SVGAGI (reference sequence).

This chain links TRBV24-1 with TRBJ1-6, with D maybe TRBD1 (5 bases). This CDR3 is built from 17 residues. Germline CDR1 is KGHDR and CDR2 is SFDVKD. Trimming left V 4 bases short and J 14 bases short, with 26 bases between. CDR3 in amino acids: CATSDLHGGTARVALHF. The CDR3 DNA is TGTGCCACCAGTGACCTGCATGGGGGGACCGCCAGGGTTGCCCTCCACTTT.

This sequence joins TRBV6-1 and TRBJ1-6; D call uncertain. The V gene lost 2 bases and the J gene lost 3 bases, with 17 bases spanning the gap. This CDR3 has 18 residues. The V gene's germline CDR1 is MNHNS and CDR2 SASEGT. CDR3: CASSEYQRWDIYNSPLHF. The CDR3 region has the DNA TGTGCCAGCAGTGAATACCAGCGGTGGGATATCTATAATTCACCCCTCCACTTT.

The chain has TRBV6-5 and TRBJ1-2; TRBD1 might be the D (6 bases). The CDR3 has 13 residues. CDR1 and CDR2 from the germline V gene are MNHEY and SVGAGI. V was trimmed by 5 bases and J by 5 bases, leaving 12 bases between them. CDR3 sequence (DNA): TGTGCCAGCAGTCAATCGAGGGGGTATGGCTACACCTTC. Amino acids: CASSQSRGYGYTF.

This clone was counted once. V and J are TRBV13 and TRBJ1-1; no reliable D call. V lost 5 bases to trimming and J lost 9 bases, with 13 bases between them. The V gene's germline CDR1 is PRHDT and CDR2 FYEKMQ (reference sequence). The length of the CDR3 is 12 residues. Here the CDR3 DNA reads TGTGCCAGCAGCCCTGGGAGATTCCAAGCTTTCTTT. Translating gives CASSPGRFQAFF.

This chain connects TRBV10-3 to TRBJ2-7; TRBD1 aligns across 9 bases. The V segment lost 6 bases and the J segment 6 bases; nucleotides outside the gene matches: 3. Germline V gives CDR1 ENHRY, CDR2 SYGVKD. The CDR3 loop spans 12 amino acids. DNA for the CDR3: TGTGCCATCAGGGGACAGGGATTCGAGCAGTACTTC. It encodes CAIRGQGFEQYF.